This T cell receptor (beta chain) came from a study of CD8+ T cells in alopecia areata. Study-wide context: A 6-month off-drug phase came after tofacitinib, which had lasted 6 to 18 months. Study conclusions and caveats: Scalp sample data also include resident alphabeta T cells from normal skin. Against the mouse data, patients shared TCRs less clearly, possibly for HLA reasons. Lesional tissue from the scalp (especially in alopecia totalis/universalis) showed higher clonality than normal scalp.

Germline V gives CDR1 GTSNPN, CDR2 SVGIG (reference sequence). J was trimmed by 2 bases and V by 0 bases; bases with no gene match: 4. The CDR3 extends over 16 amino acids. As regards this clone: Its matching antigen is unknown.

It was cDNA, reverse transcribed from extracted RNA, that served as the sequencing template. Some clones are missing from TCRdb's copy, which holds only in-frame ones; the method was immunoSEQ multiplex PCR. The repertoire consists of 130,000 or so clones, with about 47% occurring once and the leading ten covering roughly a sixth. This clonotype was sampled from a human donor with alopecia areata. The chain couples TRBV30 to TRBJ2-6, with 7 positions matching TRBD1. Sequencing was performed on CD8+ T cells sorted from blood, taken at week 0. In DNA form, the CDR3 reads TGTGCCTGGAGTGTAGGGACAGAAACTGGGGCCAACGTCCTGACTTTC. Protein product: CAWSVGTETGANVLTF.